This note documents a single T cell receptor (beta chain) sequence. Its cognate antigen is unknown. The CDR3 loop spans 18 amino acids. Unmatched junction bases numbered 10, after V lost 3 bases and J lost 0 bases. Germline V gene sequence: CDR1 KGHSH, CDR2 LQKENI. The data were taken from a study of T cell repertoires in cytomegalovirus infection. The wider study: A matching HLA type, together with CMV infection, was signaled by public TCR beta signatures. Notes on the study in general: Predominance within the ex vivo response was attributable to HLA-C-restricted CMV-specific TCR beta clonotypes. Summed frequency of shared TCR beta families picked out CMV carriers who also had the relevant HLA.

Each CDR3 protein gets one entry after TCRdb re-called the reads with MiXCR. Among 200,000 to 300,000 distinct CDR3 sequences, around 13% were seen once, and the ten largest hold roughly 9.7%. What was sequenced was PBMCs. The TCR sequence derives from a human donor in good health (CMV status not recorded). Some clones in this sample may be carry-over from other donors' samples. The genes are TRBV18 and TRBJ2-3, with 9 bases matching TRBD2. The CDR3 bases are TGTGCCAGCTCACCCCTGCACCTAGCGGGGTCTAGCACAGATACGCAGTATTTT. It translates to CASSPLHLAGSSTDTQYF.